The 13 T cell receptor beta chains in this list originate from one sample, sequenced in a study of blood T cells in healthy people across ages (dated by TCRdb to between 2014 and 2017). Library creation used 5' RACE. TCRdb shows the sequencer as Illumina HiSeq 2500. A second PCR of roughly 7 to 11 cycles was performed with a sample-barcoded 5' primer and a J-beta primer mix. TCRdb trimmed public reads at Q25 via fastp, called clones via MiXCR and kept in-frame beta chains. Identical CDR3 proteins give one entry, which carries the most common genes and DNA. The sample table records 700,000 to 950,000 distinct CDR3 sequences; roughly 41% of these occur just once. Roughly 19% of the sample lies in the top ten. Source material: blood. These receptors originate from a woman between 55 and 75 years old in good health.

In its sample, this clonotype was seen a few times. A much more abundant neighbour one base away suggests this may be a read error. The genes are TRBV29-1 and TRBJ2-1, with 8 positions matching TRBD1. V lost 7 bases to trimming and J lost 6 bases; unmatched junction nucleotides: 8. The CDR3 consists of 13 residues. CDR1 SQVTM and CDR2 ANQGSEA come from the germline V gene. The CDR3 region has the DNA TGCAGCGCTGCCAGGACAGGGACCAATGAGCAGTTCTTC. Protein sequence: CSAARTGTNEQFF.

The chain carries TRBV7-2 and TRBJ2-5, with TRBD1 identical over 9 bases. The J call could be wrong; TRBJ2-7 is a better fit for the DNA end. CDR3 length: 15 residues. Germline V gene data show CDR1 as SGHTA and CDR2 as FQGNSA. The CDR3: CASSLAGTGRNEQYF. Here the CDR3 DNA reads TGTGCCAGCAGCTTAGCCGGGACAGGGAGGAACGAGCAGTACTTC.

The chain employs TRBV5-1 and TRBJ2-5; possibly TRBD1 for D (6 bases). The end of the DNA fits TRBJ2-1 better, so the J call may be wrong. The germline CDR1 and CDR2 sequences are SGHRS and YFSETQ. CDR3 length equals 15 residues. The CDR3 sequence is CASSSRVGGEETQFF. In DNA, the CDR3 is TGCGCCAGCAGCTCCAGGGTTGGGGGCGAAGAGACCCAGTTCTTC.

This clonotype was counted a few times. The chain carries TRBV6-2 or TRBV6-3 and TRBJ1-2; D call uncertain. Germline CDR1 reads MNHEY; CDR2 reads SVGEGT. Trimming removed 5 bases at V and 4 bases at J, with 11 bases between. The CDR3 sequence is 13 residues long. The CDR3 here is CASSDWQSYGYTF. The CDR3, as DNA: TGTGCCAGCAGTGACTGGCAATCCTATGGCTACACCTTC.

The CDR3 loop reads CASSSNVGADTQYF. Here the CDR3 DNA reads TGTGCCAGCAGTTCAAATGTGGGGGCGGATACGCAGTATTTT. The chain combines TRBV12-3 or TRBV12-4 with TRBJ2-3, with a weak D call TRBD1 (6 bases). Trimming removed 4 bases from V and 6 bases from J, with 14 bases in between. This CDR3 comprises 14 residues.

This sequence joins TRBV3-1 and TRBJ1-6; D is undetermined. V lost 0 bases and J 10 bases, leaving 4 bases between the germline ends. CDR3 length equals 12 residues. Germline CDR1 is LGHDT and CDR2 is YNNKEL (reference sequence). The CDR3 nucleotides are TGTGCCAGCAGCCAAGAAGGCTCACCCCTCCACTTT. Its translation is CASSQEGSPLHF.

The chain joins TRBV5-5 to TRBJ2-7; D is possibly TRBD2 (7 bases). Germline V lookup: CDR1 SGHKS, CDR2 YYEKEE (reference sequence). This CDR3 spans 17 amino acids. V lost 4 bases, J lost 4 bases, and 24 bases lay in between. The CDR3 protein is CASSRVAGGGGVYEQYF. The CDR3 DNA sequence: TGTGCCAGCAGCCGCGTAGCGGGCGGAGGGGGAGTGTACGAGCAGTACTTC.

The chain employs TRBV10-3 and TRBJ2-7; 7 nucleotides agree with TRBD2. Germline CDR1 and CDR2: ENHRY and SYGVKD. This CDR3 contains 16 residues. V lost 0 bases, J lost 1 base, and 6 bases stayed unmatched. CDR3 in DNA: TGTGCCATCAGTGAGTCGTATCTAGCGGATTCCTACGAGCAGTACTTC. Its protein is CAISESYLADSYEQYF.

This clonotype was recorded at least ten times. The gene calls are TRBV29-1 and TRBJ2-3, with 14 bases lining up with TRBD2. This CDR3 has 13 amino acids. The germline gives CDR1 SQVTM, CDR2 ANQGSEA. V trimming: 4 bases; J trimming: 8 bases; junction bases outside the gene matches: 2. The CDR3 loop reads CSVVTSGRGTQYF. CDR3 nucleotide sequence: TGCAGCGTTGTGACTAGCGGGAGGGGTACGCAGTATTTT.

Note on this clonotype: One end of the junction fails to match germline, which may point to a read error. The V and J genes are TRBV27 and TRBJ2-1; 7 bases fit TRBD1. From germline, CDR1 is MNHEY and CDR2 SMNVEV (reference sequence). The length of the CDR3 is 15 residues. The CDR3 region has the DNA TGTGCCTGCAGTAAATCCTACAGGGGTTCGGATGAGCAGTTCTTC. It encodes CACSKSYRGSDEQFF.

This clonotype has just a few counts. The chain joins TRBV7-3 to TRBJ1-2; weak D call: TRBD1 (6 bases). The length of the CDR3 is 13 residues. The germline V and J ends were trimmed by 5 bases and 8 bases, with 15 bases remaining between them. CDR1 and CDR2 (germline): SGHTA, FQGTGA. This chain's CDR3 is CASSPQGEFGYTF. CDR3 coding DNA: TGTGCCAGCAGCCCACAGGGAGAGTTCGGCTACACCTTC.

This clonotype was found once. The chain carries TRBV5-1 and TRBJ2-7, with 13 bases matching TRBD2. The length of the CDR3 is 14 residues. The V gene's germline CDR1 is SGHRS and CDR2 YFSETQ. The ends lost 6 bases at V and 7 bases at J; junction bases unmatched: 7. The CDR3 spells CASTPTSGGNEQYF. In nucleotides, the CDR3 is TGCGCCAGCACCCCGACTAGCGGGGGGAATGAGCAGTACTTC.

The chain carries TRBV7-9 and TRBJ2-1; 12 bases agree with TRBD2. Trimming took 4 bases from V and 4 from J; bases not matched to a gene: 17. The CDR3 loop spans 20 amino acids. CDR1 and CDR2 from the germline V gene are SEHNR and FQNEAQ (reference sequence). The CDR3 DNA sequence: TGTGCCAGCAGCTCGAACCCAGGGGGCCTAGCGGGAGGGTTTTACAATGAGCAGTTCTTC. It specifies CASSSNPGGLAGGFYNEQFF.